Detailed here is one TCR beta chain. Antigen: not known. The observed sequence ends 3 residues before the CDR3 terminus, with the missing tail filled in from the germline J gene. CDR1 and CDR2 (germline): SQVTM, ANQGSEA. The CDR3 consists of 12 residues. V was cut by 0 bases and J by 7 bases, with 7 bases left in between. TCRdb's copy holds only in-frame clones and misses some; the assay was immunoSEQ multiplex PCR. The sample table sets out under 30,000 clones. The nonmyeloablative bone marrow transplants came from related graft donors, with transient mixed chimerism. Unstimulated Tregs (CD4+CD25+CD127-) and CD4+CD25- non-Tregs were sorted from PBMCs. This entry is derived from a study of Tregs in tolerant kidney transplant recipients. Study conclusions and caveats: This study did not directly address biological reproducibility.

The source is a human patient who received a combined kidney and bone marrow transplant. The graft donor may account for some of the T cells. V gene TRBV29-1 combines with J gene TRBJ1-5; possible D gene TRBD1, 5 bases. Sequences were derived from CD4+ T cells from blood (PBMCs), sampled 6 months after the transplant. CDR3 residues: CSVEDQGQPQHF. Partial CDR3 DNA: TGCAGCGTTGAAGACCAGGGACAGCCC.